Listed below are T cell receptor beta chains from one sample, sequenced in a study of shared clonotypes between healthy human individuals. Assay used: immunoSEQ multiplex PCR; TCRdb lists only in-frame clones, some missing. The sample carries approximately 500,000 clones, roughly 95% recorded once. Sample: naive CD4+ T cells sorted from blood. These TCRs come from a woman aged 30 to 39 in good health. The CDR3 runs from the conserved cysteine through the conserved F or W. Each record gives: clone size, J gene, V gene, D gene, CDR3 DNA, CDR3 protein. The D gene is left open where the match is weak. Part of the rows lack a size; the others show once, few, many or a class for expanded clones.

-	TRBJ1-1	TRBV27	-	TGTGCCAGCAGTTTAGAGGGTTCGAACACTGAAGCTTTCTTT	CASSLEGSNTEAFF
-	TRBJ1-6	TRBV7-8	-	TGTGCCAGCAGCTTAGCGGGGGTATATTCACCCCTCCACTTT	CASSLAGVYSPLHF
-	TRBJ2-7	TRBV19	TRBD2	TGTGCCAGTAGTATGGCGACTAGCGGGAGTCAGTTCTACGAGCAGTACTTC	CASSMATSGSQFYEQYF
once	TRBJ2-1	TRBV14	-	TGTGCCAGCAGCCCAGGAATGGCCTACAATGAGCAGTTCTTC	CASSPGMAYNEQFF
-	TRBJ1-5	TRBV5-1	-	TGCGCCAGCAGCTTAAACAGCAATCAGCCCCAGCATTTT	CASSLNSNQPQHF
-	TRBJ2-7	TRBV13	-	TGTGCCAGCAGCCTAGGACGGCCATCCTACGAGCAGTACTTC	CASSLGRPSYEQYF
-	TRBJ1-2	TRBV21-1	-	TGTGCCAGCAGCAAAGAACCAGGAGAAAGTCGAGGCTACACCTTC	CASSKEPGESRGYTF
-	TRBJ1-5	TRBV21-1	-	TGTGCCAGCAGCAAAGAACTCGGGCAGGTGGGCCAGCCCCAGCATTTT	CASSKELGQVGQPQHF
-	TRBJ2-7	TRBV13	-	TGTGCCAGCAGCTTAGTTGGGGGTATCAACGAGCAGTACTTC	CASSLVGGINEQYF
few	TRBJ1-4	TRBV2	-	TGTGCCAGCAGTACCTTTCAGGGGTCTGGTGAAAAACTGTTTTTT	CASSTFQGSGEKLFF
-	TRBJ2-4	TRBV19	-	TGTGCCAGTAGTGACCTAGGGTGGGGGCCCACGATTCAGTACTTC	CASSDLGWGPTIQYF
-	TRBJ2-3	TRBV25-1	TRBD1	TGTGCCAGCAGTGAAGTGGGACAGAGAGATACGCAGTATTTT	CASSEVGQRDTQYF
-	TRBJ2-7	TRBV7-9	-	TGTGCCAGCAGCTTAGCGCCGACTTACTACGAGCAGTACTTC	CASSLAPTYYEQYF
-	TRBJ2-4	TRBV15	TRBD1	TGTGCCACCAGCAGAGATAGGACAGGGAACATTCAGTACTTC	CATSRDRTGNIQYF
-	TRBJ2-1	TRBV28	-	TGTGCCAGCAGTTTATCTGTCGCCCAGGTTGAGCAGTTCTTC	CASSLSVAQVEQFF
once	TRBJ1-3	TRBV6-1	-	TGTGCCAGCACCCCTTGGAGCAGCTCTGGAAACACCATATATTTT	CASTPWSSSGNTIYF
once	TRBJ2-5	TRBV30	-	TGTGCCTGGTCGGTGGGGGTCCCAGAGACCCAGTACTTC	CAWSVGVPETQYF
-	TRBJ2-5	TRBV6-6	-	TGTGCCAGCAGTTTCCCCCAAGAGACCCAGTACTTC	CASSFPQETQYF
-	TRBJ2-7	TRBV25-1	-	TGTGCGGTCCGGGCTCCCTCCTACGAGCAGTACTTC	CAVRAPSYEQYF
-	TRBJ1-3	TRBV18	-	TGTGCCAGCTCACCACCGGGTACAGCCTCTGGAAACACCATATATTTT	CASSPPGTASGNTIYF
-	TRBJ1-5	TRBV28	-	TGTGCCACTCGGGAGAATCAGCCCCAGCATTTT	CATRENQPQHF
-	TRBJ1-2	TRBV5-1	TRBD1	TGCGCCACCAATACAGGGGGGGGCTCCGGTCTCGGCTACACCTTC	CATNTGGGSGLGYTF
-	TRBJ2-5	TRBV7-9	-	TGTGCCAGCAGCTTAGCGCACCTCCCCCAAGAGACCCAGTACTTC	CASSLAHLPQETQYF
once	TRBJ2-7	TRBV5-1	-	TGCGCCAGCAGCTTGGCCACTCCCTCCTACGAGCAGTACTTC	CASSLATPSYEQYF
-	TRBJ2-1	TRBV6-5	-	TGTGCCAGCAGTTCCCCTGGACAGACCTACAATGAGCAGTTCTTC	CASSSPGQTYNEQFF
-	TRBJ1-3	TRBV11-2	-	TGTGCCAGCAGCTTAGCGCCAGGCAACTCTGGAAACACCATATATTTT	CASSLAPGNSGNTIYF
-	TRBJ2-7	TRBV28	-	TGTGCCAGCAGTCCACAACTCTTTGGGAGCTTGAGCGAGCAGTACTTC	CASSPQLFGSLSEQYF
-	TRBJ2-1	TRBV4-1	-	TGCGCCAGCAGCCACCCAATCCTACGCTCCTACAATGAGCAGTTCTTC	CASSHPILRSYNEQFF
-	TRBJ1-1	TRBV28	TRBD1	TGTGCCAGCACAGGACAGGAAGAAGCTTTCTTT	CASTGQEEAFF
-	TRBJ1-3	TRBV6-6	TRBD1	TGTGCCAGCAGTTGGGGACAGTACTCTGGAAACACCATATATTTT	CASSWGQYSGNTIYF
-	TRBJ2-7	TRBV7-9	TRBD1	TGTGCCAGCAGCCCAAACCGCGCGACAGGGGCCGGGTTCTCCTACGAGCAGTACTTC	CASSPNRATGAGFSYEQYF
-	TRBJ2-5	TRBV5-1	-	TGCGCCAGCCGGACAGCCGGGGAGACCCAGTACTTC	CASRTAGETQYF
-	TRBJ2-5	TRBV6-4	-	TGTGCCAGCACAAGGAGGCGGCCGTACCAAGAGACCCAGTACTTC	CASTRRRPYQETQYF
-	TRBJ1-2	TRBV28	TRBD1	TGTGCCAGCAGTTTATATAGGTGGGGACAGCTTGACTATGGCTACACCTTC	CASSLYRWGQLDYGYTF
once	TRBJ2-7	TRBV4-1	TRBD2	TGCGCCAGCAGCCAAGGGGAAGGACTAGCGGGCGCCTACGAGCAGTACTTC	CASSQGEGLAGAYEQYF
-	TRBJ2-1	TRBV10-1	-	TGCGCCAGCAGTGAGTCCGGCAACTACAATGAGCAGTTCTTC	CASSESGNYNEQFF
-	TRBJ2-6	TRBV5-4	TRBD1	TGTGCCAGCGGCTCGGGACAGGGGTATTCTGGGGCCAACGTCCTGACTTTC	CASGSGQGYSGANVLTF
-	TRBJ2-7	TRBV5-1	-	TGCGCCAGCAGCGACGGGACATTACACTCCTACGAGCAGTACTTC	CASSDGTLHSYEQYF
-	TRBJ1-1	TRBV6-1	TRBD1	TGTGCCAGCAGTGAAGGGCAGGGGGCGCGGGAAGCTTTCTTT	CASSEGQGAREAFF